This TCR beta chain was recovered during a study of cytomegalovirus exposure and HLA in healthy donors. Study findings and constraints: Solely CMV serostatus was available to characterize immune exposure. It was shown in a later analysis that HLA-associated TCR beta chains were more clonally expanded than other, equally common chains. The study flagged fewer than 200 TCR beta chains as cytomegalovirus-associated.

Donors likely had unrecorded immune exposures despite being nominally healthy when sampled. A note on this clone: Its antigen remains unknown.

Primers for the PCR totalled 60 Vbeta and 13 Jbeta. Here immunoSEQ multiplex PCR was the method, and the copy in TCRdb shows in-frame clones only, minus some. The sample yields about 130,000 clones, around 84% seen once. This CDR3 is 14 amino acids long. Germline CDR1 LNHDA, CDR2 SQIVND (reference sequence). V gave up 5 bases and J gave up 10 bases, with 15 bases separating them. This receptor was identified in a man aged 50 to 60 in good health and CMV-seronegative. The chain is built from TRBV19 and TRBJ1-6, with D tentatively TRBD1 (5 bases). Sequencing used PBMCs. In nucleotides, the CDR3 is TGTGCCAGTAGTCCGGGGGTATCGGGGTCACCCCTCCACTTT. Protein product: CASSPGVSGSPLHF.